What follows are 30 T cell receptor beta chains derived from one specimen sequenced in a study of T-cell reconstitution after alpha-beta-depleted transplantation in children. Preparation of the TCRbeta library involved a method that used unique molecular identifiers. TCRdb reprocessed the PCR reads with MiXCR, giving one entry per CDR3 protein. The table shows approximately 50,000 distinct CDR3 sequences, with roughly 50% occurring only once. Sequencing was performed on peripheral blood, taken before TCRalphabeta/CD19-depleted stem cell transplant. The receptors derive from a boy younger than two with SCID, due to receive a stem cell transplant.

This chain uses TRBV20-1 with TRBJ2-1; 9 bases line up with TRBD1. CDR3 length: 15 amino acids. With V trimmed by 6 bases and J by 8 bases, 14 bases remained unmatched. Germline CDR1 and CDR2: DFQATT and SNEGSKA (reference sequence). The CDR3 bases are TGCAGTGCGTACGTCCTCGGACAGGGGAGGGATGAGCAGTTCTTC. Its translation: CSAYVLGQGRDEQFF.

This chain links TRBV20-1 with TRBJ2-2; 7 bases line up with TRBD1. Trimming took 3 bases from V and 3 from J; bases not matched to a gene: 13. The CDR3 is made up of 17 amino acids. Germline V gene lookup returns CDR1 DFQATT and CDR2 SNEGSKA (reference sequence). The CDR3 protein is CSARIRDRPSDTGELFF. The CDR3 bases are TGCAGTGCTAGGATCCGGGACAGACCATCTGACACCGGGGAGCTGTTTTTT.

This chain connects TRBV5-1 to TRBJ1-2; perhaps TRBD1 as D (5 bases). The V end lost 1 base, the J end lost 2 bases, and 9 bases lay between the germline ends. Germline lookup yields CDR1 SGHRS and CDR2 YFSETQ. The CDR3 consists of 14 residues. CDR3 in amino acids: CASSLMGRNYGYTF. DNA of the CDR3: TGCGCCAGCAGCTTGATGGGACGGAACTATGGCTACACCTTC. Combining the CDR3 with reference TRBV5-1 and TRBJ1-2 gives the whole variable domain KAGVTQTPRYLIKTRGQQVTLSCSPISGHRSVSWYQQTPGQGLQFLFEYFSETQRNKGNFPGRFSGRQFSNSRSEMNVSTLELGDSALYLCASSLMGRNYGYTFGSGTRLTVV.

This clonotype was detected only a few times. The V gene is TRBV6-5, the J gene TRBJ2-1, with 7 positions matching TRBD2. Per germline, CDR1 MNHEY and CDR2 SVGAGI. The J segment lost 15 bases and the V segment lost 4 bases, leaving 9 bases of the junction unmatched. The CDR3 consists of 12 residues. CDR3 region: CASSSVGGVRFF. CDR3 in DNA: TGTGCCAGCAGTTCGGTGGGGGGGGTTCGGTTCTTC.

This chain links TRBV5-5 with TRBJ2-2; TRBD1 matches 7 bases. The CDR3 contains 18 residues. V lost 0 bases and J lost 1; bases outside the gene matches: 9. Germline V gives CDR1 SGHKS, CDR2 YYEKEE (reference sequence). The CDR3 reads CASSLALTGDGNTGELFF. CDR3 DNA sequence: TGTGCCAGCAGCTTGGCCCTTACAGGGGACGGGAACACCGGGGAGCTGTTTTTT.

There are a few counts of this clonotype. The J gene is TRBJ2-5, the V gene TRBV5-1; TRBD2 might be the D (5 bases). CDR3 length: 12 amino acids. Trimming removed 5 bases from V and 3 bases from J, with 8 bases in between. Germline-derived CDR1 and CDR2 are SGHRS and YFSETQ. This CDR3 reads CASRGVEETQYF. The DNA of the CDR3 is TGCGCCAGCAGGGGAGTTGAAGAGACCCAGTACTTC.

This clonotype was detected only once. CDR3 residues: CASSDRALHGEKLFF. DNA for the CDR3: TGTGCCAGCAGCGATCGGGCCCTCCACGGTGAAAAACTGTTTTTT. V usage is TRBV9 and J usage is TRBJ1-4; no definite D call. Germline loops: CDR1 SGDLS, CDR2 YYNGEE. The CDR3 spans 15 residues. V lost 3 bases and J lost 7, with 16 bases in between.

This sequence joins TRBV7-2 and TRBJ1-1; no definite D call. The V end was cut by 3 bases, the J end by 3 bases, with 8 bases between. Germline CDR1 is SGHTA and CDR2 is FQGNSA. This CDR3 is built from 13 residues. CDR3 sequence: CASSLKGHTEAFF. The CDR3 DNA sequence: TGTGCCAGCAGCTTGAAGGGTCACACTGAAGCTTTCTTT.

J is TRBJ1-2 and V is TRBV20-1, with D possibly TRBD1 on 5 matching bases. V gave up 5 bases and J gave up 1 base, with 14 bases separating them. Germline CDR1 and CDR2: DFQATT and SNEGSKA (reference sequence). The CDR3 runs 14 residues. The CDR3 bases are TGCAGTGCTTTGACGGGAAGGGGTAACTATGGCTACACCTTC. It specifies CSALTGRGNYGYTF.

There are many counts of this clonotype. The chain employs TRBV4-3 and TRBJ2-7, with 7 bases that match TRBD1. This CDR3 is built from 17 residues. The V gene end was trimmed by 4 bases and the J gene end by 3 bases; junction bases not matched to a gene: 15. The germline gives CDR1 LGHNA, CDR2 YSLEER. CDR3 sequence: CASSPNYDRAWRYEQYF. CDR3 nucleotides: TGCGCCAGCAGCCCAAATTACGACAGGGCCTGGCGCTACGAGCAGTACTTC.

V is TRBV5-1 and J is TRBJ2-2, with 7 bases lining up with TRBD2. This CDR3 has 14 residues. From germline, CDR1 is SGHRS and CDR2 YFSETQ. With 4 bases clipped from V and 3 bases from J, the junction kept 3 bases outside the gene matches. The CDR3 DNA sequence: TGCGCCAGCAGCCCGGGACTACACACCGGGGAGCTGTTTTTT. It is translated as CASSPGLHTGELFF.

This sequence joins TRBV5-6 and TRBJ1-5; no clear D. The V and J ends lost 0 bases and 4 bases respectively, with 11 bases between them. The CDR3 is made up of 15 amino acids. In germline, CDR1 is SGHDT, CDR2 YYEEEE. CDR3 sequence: CASSLAREWNQPQHF. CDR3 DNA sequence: TGTGCCAGCAGCTTGGCCCGTGAATGGAATCAGCCCCAGCATTTT. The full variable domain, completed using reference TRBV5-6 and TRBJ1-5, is DAGVTQSPTHLIKTRGQQVTLRCSPKSGHDTVSWYQQALGQGPQFIFQYYEEEERQRGNFPDRFSGHQFPNYSSELNVNALLLGDSALYLCASSLAREWNQPQHFGDGTRLSIL.

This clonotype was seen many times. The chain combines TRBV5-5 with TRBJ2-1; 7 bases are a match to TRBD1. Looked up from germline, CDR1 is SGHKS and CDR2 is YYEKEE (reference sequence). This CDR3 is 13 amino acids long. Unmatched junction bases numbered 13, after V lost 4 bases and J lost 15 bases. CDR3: CASSRTTGAPAFF. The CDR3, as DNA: TGTGCCAGCAGCCGAACTACAGGGGCCCCGGCGTTCTTC.

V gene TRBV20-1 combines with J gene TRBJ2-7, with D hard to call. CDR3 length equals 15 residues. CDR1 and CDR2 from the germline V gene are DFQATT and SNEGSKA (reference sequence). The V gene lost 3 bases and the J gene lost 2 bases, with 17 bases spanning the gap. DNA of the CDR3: TGCAGTGCTAGCCCCCGTGGATTGGGCACCTACGAGCAGTACTTC. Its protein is CSASPRGLGTYEQYF.

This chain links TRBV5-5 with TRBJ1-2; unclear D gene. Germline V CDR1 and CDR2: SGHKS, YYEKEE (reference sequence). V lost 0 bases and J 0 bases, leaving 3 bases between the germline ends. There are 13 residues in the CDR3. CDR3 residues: CASSLGANYGYTF. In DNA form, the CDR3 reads TGTGCCAGCAGCTTGGGGGCTAACTATGGCTACACCTTC.

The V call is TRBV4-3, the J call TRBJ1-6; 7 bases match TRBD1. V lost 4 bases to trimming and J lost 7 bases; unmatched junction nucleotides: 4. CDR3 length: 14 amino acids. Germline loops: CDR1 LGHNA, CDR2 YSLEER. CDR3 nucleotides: TGCGCCAGCAGCCCAGGGGGTGAGAATTCACCCCTCCACTTT. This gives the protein CASSPGGENSPLHF.

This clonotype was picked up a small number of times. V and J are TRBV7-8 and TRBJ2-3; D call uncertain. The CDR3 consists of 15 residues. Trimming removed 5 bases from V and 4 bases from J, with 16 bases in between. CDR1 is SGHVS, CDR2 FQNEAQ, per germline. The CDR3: CASSLSFSRADTQYF. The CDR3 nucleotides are TGTGCCAGCAGCCTCTCTTTTAGCCGCGCAGATACGCAGTATTTT.

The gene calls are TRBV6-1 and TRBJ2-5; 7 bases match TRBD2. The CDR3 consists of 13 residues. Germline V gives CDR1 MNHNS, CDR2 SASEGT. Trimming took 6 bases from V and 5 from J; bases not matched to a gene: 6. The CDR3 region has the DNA TGTGCCAGCAGGGCGGCCGGGAGGGAGACCCAGTACTTC. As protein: CASRAAGRETQYF.

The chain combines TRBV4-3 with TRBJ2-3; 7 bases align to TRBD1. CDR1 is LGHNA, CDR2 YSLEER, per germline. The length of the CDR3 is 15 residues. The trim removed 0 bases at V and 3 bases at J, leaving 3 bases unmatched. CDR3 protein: CASSQDTGETDTQYF. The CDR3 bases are TGCGCCAGCAGCCAAGATACAGGGGAAACAGATACGCAGTATTTT.

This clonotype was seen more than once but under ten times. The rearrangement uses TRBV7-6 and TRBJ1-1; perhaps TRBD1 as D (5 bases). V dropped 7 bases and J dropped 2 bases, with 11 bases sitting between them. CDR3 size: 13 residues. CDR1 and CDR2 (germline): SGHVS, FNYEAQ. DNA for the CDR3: TGTGCCAGCATCCCAGGGACTAACACTGAAGCTTTCTTT. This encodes CASIPGTNTEAFF.

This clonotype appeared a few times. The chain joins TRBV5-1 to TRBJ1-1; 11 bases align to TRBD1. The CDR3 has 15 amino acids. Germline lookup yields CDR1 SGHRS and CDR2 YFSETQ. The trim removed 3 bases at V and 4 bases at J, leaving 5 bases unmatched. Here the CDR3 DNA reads TGCGCCAGCAGCTGGGACAGGGGGGACGGCACTGAAGCTTTCTTT. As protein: CASSWDRGDGTEAFF. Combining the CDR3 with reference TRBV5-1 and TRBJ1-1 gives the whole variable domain KAGVTQTPRYLIKTRGQQVTLSCSPISGHRSVSWYQQTPGQGLQFLFEYFSETQRNKGNFPGRFSGRQFSNSRSEMNVSTLELGDSALYLCASSWDRGDGTEAFFGQGTRLTVV.

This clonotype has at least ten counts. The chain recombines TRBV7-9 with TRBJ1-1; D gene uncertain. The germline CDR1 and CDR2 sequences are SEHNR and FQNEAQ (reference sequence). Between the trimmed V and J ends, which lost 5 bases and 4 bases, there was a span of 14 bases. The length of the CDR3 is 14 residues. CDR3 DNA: TGTGCCAGCAGCCATGGTCCGGGGATCACTGAAGCTTTCTTT. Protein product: CASSHGPGITEAFF.

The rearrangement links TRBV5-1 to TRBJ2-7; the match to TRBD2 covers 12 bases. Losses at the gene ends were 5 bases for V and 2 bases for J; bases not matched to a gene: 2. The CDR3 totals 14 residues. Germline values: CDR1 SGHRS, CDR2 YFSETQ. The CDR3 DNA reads TGCGCCAGCAGGGGACTAGCGGGCGCCTACGAGCAGTACTTC. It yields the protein CASRGLAGAYEQYF. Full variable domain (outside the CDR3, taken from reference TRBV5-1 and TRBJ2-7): KAGVTQTPRYLIKTRGQQVTLSCSPISGHRSVSWYQQTPGQGLQFLFEYFSETQRNKGNFPGRFSGRQFSNSRSEMNVSTLELGDSALYLCASRGLAGAYEQYFGPGTRLTVT.

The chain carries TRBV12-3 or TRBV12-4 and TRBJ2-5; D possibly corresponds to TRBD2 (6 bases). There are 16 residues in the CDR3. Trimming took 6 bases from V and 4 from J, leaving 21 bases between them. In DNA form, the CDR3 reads TGTGCCAGCAGCCCCCTTCCGGGGGTCACTCGAGAGACCCAGTACTTC. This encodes CASSPLPGVTRETQYF.

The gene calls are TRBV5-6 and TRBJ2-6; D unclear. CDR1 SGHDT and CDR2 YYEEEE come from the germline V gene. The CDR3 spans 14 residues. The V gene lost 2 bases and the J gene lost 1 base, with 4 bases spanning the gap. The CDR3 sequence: CASSFGSGANVLTF. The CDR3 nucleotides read TGTGCCAGCAGCTTCGGATCTGGGGCCAACGTCCTGACTTTC.

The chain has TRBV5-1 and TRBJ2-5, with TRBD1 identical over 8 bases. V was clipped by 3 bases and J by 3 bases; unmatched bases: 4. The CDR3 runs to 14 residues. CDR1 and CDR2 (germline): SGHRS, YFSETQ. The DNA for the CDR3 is TGCGCCAGCAGCTCCCGGACAGGGAAAGAGACCCAGTACTTC. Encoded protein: CASSSRTGKETQYF.

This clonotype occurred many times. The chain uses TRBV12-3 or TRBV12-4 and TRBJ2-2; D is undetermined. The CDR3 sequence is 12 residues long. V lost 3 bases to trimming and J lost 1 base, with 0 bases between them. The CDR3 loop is CASSLNTGELFF. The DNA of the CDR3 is TGTGCCAGCAGTTTGAACACCGGGGAGCTGTTTTTT.

As DNA, the CDR3 is TGCGCCAGCAGCCAAGTGGGATCGAGTACGCAGTATTTT. It is translated as CASSQVGSSTQYF. The V gene is TRBV4-1, the J gene TRBJ2-3; D is unresolved. The CDR3 extends over 13 amino acids. V dropped 1 base and J dropped 8 bases, with 10 bases sitting between them. Germline CDR1 MGHRA, CDR2 YSYEKL.

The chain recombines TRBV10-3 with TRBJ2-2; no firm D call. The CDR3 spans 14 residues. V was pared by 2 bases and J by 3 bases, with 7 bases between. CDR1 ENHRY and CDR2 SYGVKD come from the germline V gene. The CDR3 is CAISERTDTGELFF. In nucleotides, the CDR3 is TGTGCCATCAGTGAGAGGACGGACACCGGGGAGCTGTTTTTT.

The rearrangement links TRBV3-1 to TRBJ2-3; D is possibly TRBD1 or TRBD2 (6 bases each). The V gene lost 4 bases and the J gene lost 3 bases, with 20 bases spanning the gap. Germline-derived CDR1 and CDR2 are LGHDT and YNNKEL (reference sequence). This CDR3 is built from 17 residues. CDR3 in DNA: TGTGCCAGCAGCCCTCCCCCCCGGGGGCCTCGGACAGATACGCAGTATTTT. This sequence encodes CASSPPPRGPRTDTQYF.